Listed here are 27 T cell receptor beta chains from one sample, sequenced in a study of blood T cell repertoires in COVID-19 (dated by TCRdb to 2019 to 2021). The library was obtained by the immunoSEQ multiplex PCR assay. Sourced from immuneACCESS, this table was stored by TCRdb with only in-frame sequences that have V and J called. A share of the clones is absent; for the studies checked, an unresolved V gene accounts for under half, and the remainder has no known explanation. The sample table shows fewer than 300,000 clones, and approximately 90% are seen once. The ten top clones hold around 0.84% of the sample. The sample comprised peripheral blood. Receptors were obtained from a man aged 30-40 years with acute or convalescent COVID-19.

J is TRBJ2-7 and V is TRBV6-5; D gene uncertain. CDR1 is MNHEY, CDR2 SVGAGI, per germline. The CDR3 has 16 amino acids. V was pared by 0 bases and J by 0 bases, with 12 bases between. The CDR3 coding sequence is TGTGCCAGCAGTTACTCGTTCGGATCTAGCTCCTACGAGCAGTACTTC. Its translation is CASSYSFGSSSYEQYF.

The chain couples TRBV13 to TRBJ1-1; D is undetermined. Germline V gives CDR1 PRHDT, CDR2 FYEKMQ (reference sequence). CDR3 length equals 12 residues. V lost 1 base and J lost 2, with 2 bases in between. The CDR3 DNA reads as TGTGCCAGCAGCTTAGCAAACACTGAAGCTTTCTTT. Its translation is CASSLANTEAFF.

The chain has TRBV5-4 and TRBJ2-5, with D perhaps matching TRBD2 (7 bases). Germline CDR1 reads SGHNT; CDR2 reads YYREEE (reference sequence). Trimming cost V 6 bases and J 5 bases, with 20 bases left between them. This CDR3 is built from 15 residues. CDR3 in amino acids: CASTSGGRGAETQYF. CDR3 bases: TGTGCCAGCACCTCCGGGGGGCGGGGAGCGGAGACCCAGTACTTC.

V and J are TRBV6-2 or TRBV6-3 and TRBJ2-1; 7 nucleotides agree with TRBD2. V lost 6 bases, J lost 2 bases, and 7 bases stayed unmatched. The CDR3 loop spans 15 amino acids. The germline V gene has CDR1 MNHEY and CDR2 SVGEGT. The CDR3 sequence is CASSLEAGAYNEQFF. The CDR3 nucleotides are TGTGCCAGCAGCCTCGAGGCGGGAGCCTACAATGAGCAGTTCTTC.

The CDR3 region has the DNA TGTGCCAGCATTCGGGACAGGGGAAGTGAAGCTTTCTTT. Protein: CASIRDRGSEAFF. The chain uses TRBV6-6 and TRBJ1-1; 10 bases align to TRBD1. The V gene end was trimmed by 7 bases and the J gene end by 7 bases; junction bases not matched to a gene: 6. Germline V gene sequence: CDR1 MNHNY, CDR2 SVGAGI (reference sequence). The CDR3 sequence is 13 residues long.

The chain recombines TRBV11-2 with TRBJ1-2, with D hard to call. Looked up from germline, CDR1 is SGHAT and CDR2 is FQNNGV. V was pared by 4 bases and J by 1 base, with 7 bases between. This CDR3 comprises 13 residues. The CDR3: CASSSQNNYGYTF. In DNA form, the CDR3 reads TGTGCCAGCAGCTCACAGAATAACTATGGCTACACCTTC.

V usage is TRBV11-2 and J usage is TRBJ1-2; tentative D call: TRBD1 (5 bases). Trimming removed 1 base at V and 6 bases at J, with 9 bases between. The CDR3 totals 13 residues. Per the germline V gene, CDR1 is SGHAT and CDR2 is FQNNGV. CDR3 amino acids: CASSLGQLDGYTF. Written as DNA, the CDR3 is TGTGCCAGCAGCTTAGGACAGTTGGATGGCTACACCTTC. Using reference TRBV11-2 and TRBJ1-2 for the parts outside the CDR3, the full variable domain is EAGVAQSPRYKIIEKRQSVAFWCNPISGHATLYWYQQILGQGPKLLIQFQNNGVVDDSQLPKDRFSAERLKGVDSTLKIQPAKLEDSAVYLCASSLGQLDGYTFGSGTRLTVV.

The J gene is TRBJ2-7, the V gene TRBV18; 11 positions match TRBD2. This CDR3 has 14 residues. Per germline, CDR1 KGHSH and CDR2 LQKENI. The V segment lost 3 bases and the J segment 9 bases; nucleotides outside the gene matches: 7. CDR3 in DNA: TGTGCCAGCTCACCTACTACTAGCGGGAGTGGGCAGTACTTC. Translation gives CASSPTTSGSGQYF.

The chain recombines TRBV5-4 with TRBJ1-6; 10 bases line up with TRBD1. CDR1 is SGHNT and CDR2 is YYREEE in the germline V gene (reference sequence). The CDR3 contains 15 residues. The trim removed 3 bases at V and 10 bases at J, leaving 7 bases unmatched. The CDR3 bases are TGTGCCAGCAGCTCGGGGACAGGGGCGGACTCACCCCTCCACTTT. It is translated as CASSSGTGADSPLHF.

The CDR3 region is CASSLGGAGIYGYTF. The CDR3 DNA reads TGTGCCAGCAGCTTGGGAGGGGCGGGGATCTATGGCTACACCTTC. The chain carries TRBV5-4 and TRBJ1-2; D is possibly TRBD1 (5 bases). The V gene lost 0 bases and the J gene lost 4 bases, with 13 bases spanning the gap. Germline V gene data show CDR1 as SGHNT and CDR2 as YYREEE (reference sequence). The CDR3 runs to 15 residues. Combining the CDR3 with reference TRBV5-4 and TRBJ1-2 gives the whole variable domain ETGVTQSPTHLIKTRGQQVTLRCSSQSGHNTVSWYQQALGQGPQFIFQYYREEENGRGNFPPRFSGLQFPNYSSELNVNALELDDSALYLCASSLGGAGIYGYTFGSGTRLTVV.

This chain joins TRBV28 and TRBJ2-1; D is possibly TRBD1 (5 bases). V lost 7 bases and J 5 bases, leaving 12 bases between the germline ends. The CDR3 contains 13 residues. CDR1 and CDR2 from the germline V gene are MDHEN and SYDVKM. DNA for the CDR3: TGTGCCAGCATTGACCAGGACAACAATGAGCAGTTCTTC. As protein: CASIDQDNNEQFF.

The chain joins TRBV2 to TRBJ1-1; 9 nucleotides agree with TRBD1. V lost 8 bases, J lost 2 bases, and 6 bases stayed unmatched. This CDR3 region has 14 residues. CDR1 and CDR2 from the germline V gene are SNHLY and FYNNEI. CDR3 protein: CASGRQGVNTEAFF. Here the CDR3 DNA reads TGTGCCAGCGGGAGACAGGGGGTTAACACTGAAGCTTTCTTT.

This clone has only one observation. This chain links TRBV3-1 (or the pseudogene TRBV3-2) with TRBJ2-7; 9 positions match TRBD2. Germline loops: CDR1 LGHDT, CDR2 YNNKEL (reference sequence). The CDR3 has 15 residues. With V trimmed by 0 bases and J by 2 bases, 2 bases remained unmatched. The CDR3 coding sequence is TGTGCCAGCAGCCAAGAGCTAGCGGGACCCTACGAGCAGTACTTC. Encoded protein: CASSQELAGPYEQYF.

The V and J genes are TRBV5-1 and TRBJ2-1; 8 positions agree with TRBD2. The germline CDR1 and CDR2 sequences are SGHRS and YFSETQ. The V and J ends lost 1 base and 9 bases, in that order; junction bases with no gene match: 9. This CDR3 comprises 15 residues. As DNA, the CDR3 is TGCGCCAGCAGCTTGTACCCGGGAGGGCCCTCTGAGCAGTTCTTC. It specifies CASSLYPGGPSEQFF.

The CDR3 DNA sequence: TGTGCCAGCAGTGAATCAGCGGGACCGGCCCCCTACGAGCAGTACTTC. Protein sequence: CASSESAGPAPYEQYF. The rearrangement joins TRBV25-1 to TRBJ2-7; 7 bases are a match to TRBD2. V lost 1 base to trimming and J lost 2 bases; unmatched junction nucleotides: 8. This CDR3 is built from 16 residues. Germline CDR1 reads MGHDK; CDR2 reads SYGVNS.

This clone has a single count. CDR3 loop: CASSVGRGYGYTF. The CDR3 bases are TGTGCCAGCAGCGTAGGAAGGGGCTATGGCTACACCTTC. This rearrangement joins TRBV9 to TRBJ1-2; possible D gene TRBD1, 5 bases. The ends were cut back, 0 bases at V and 4 bases at J, with 7 bases in the middle. Germline V gene data show CDR1 as SGDLS and CDR2 as YYNGEE. The CDR3 extends over 13 amino acids.

The CDR3: CASRSGGPLDTQYF. The CDR3 DNA reads as TGTGCCAGCAGGAGCGGGGGCCCACTGGATACGCAGTATTTT. V and J are TRBV28 and TRBJ2-3, with TRBD2 identical over 8 bases. CDR3 length equals 14 residues. Trimming took 6 bases from V and 6 from J; bases not matched to a gene: 8. Germline V gene data show CDR1 as MDHEN and CDR2 as SYDVKM.

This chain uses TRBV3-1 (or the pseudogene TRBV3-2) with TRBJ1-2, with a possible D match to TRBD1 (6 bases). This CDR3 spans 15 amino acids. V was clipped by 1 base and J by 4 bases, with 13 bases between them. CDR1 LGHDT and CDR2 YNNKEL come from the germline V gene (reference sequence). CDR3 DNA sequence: TGTGCCAGCAGCCAAGGGTCAGGGGTTGCCTATGGCTACACCTTC. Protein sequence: CASSQGSGVAYGYTF.

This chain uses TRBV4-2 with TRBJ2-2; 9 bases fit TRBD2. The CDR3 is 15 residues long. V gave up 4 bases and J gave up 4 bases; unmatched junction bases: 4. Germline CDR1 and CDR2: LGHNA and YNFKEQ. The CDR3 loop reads CASSPTSGRTGELFF. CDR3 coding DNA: TGTGCCAGCAGCCCGACTAGCGGTCGCACCGGGGAGCTGTTTTTT.

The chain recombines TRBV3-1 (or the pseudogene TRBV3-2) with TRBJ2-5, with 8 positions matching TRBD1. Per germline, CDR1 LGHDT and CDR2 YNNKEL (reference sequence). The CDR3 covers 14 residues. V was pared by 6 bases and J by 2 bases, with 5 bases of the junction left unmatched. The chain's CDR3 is CASSPTGGQETQYF. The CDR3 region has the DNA TGTGCCAGCAGTCCTACAGGGGGTCAAGAGACCCAGTACTTC.

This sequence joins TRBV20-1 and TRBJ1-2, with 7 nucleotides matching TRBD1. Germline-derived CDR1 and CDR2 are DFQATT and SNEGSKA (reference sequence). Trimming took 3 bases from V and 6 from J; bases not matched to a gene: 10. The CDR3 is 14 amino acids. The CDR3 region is CSASFRDRKDGYTF. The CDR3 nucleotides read TGCAGTGCTAGTTTTCGGGACAGAAAAGATGGCTACACCTTC.

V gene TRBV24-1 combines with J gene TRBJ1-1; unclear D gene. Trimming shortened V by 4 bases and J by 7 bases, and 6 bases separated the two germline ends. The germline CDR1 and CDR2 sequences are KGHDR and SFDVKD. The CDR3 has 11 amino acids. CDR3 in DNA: TGTGCCACCAGTGACGGGTTTGAAGCTTTCTTT. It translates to CATSDGFEAFF.

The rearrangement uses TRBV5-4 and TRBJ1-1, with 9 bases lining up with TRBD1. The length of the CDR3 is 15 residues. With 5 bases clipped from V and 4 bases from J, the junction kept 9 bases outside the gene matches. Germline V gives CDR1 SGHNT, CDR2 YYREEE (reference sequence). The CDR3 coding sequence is TGTGCCAGCAGAGGTGACAGGGGGAGAGGCACTGAAGCTTTCTTT. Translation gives CASRGDRGRGTEAFF.

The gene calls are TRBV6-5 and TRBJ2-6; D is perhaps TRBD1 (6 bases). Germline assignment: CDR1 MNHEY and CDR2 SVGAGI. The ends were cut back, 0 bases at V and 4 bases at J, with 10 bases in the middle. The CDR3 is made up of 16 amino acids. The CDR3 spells CASSYSLGAGANVLTF. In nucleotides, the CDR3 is TGTGCCAGCAGTTACTCGTTGGGGGCCGGGGCCAACGTCCTGACTTTC.

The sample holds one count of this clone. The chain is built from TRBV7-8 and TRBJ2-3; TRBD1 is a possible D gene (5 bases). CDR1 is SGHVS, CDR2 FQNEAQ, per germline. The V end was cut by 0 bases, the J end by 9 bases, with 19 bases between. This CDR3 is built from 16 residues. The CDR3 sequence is CASSLAPTLRAQTQYF. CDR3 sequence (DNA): TGTGCCAGCAGCTTAGCCCCGACGCTCAGGGCCCAGACGCAGTATTTT.

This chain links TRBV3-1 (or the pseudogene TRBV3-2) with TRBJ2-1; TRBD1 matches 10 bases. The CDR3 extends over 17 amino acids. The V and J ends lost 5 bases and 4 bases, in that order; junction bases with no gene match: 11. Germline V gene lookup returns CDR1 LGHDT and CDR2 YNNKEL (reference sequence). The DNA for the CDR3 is TGTGCCAGCAGCTCTGACAGGGGGCGGGTCGAGTACAATGAGCAGTTCTTC. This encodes CASSSDRGRVEYNEQFF.

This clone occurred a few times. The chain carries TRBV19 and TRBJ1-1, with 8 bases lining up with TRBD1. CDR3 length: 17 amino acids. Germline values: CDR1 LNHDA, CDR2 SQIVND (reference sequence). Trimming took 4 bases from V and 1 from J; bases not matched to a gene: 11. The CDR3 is CASSTGQGVVWNTEAFF. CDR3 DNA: TGTGCCAGTAGTACCGGACAGGGAGTGGTGTGGAACACTGAAGCTTTCTTT.